The 22 T cell receptor beta chains reported below all come from one sample, sequenced in a study of T cells in Graves' hyperthyroidism and ophthalmopathy. RNA transcripts provided the source from which TCR beta CDR3 regions were amplified. First-round RT-PCR with HTBI primers amplified the TCR CDR3 region. TCRdb independently ran MiXCR on the multiplex PCR reads; one entry per CDR3 protein. The sample gives some 300,000 distinct CDR3 sequences, about 14% of which show up once; approximately 8.6% is in the top ten. The specimen was blood. The receptors stem from a woman in her 30s with Graves' hyperthyroidism that later progressed to Graves' ophthalmopathy.

The rearrangement links TRBV7-3 to TRBJ2-3, with TRBD2 identical over 9 bases. The germline CDR1 and CDR2 sequences are SGHTA and FQGTGA. J gave up 3 bases and V 3 bases, and 4 bases lay outside the gene matches. The CDR3 is 15 residues long. The CDR3 reads CASSLVSGRTDTQYF. The CDR3 nucleotides read TGTGCCAGCAGCTTGGTTAGCGGGAGAACAGATACGCAGTATTTT.

This clonotype was detected ten times or more. The V gene is TRBV7-2, the J gene TRBJ2-1, with 8 bases lining up with TRBD1. Per germline, CDR1 SGHTA and CDR2 FQGNSA. The CDR3 totals 15 residues. V dropped 5 bases and J dropped 9; count of bases not matched to a gene: 12. The CDR3 DNA sequence: TGTGCCAGCAGCCTCCAGGGGGCAAGGGTTGGTGAGCAGTTCTTC. Translated, it gives CASSLQGARVGEQFF.

This clonotype was seen at least ten times. Here the CDR3 reads CASSLISGQSNGYTF. CDR3 nucleotide sequence: TGTGCCAGCAGCTTAATCAGCGGTCAAAGCAATGGCTACACCTTC. This chain uses TRBV7-3 with TRBJ1-2; D gene uncertain. Trimming shortened V by 1 base and J by 6 bases, and 15 bases separated the two germline ends. CDR1 is SGHTA, CDR2 FQGTGA, per germline. There are 15 residues in the CDR3.

The chain recombines TRBV9 with TRBJ2-2; D is unclear. Trimming pared 0 bases from V and 2 bases from J, leaving 11 bases between. The CDR3 contains 16 residues. Germline V gives CDR1 SGDLS, CDR2 YYNGEE. CDR3 protein: CASSVGIRNNTGELFF. CDR3 coding DNA: TGTGCCAGCAGCGTAGGTATACGGAACAACACCGGGGAGCTGTTTTTT.

In its sample, this clonotype was seen many times. This chain connects TRBV28 to TRBJ2-1; 8 bases line up with TRBD2. CDR3 length equals 16 residues. Trimming cost V 8 bases and J 7 bases; bases outside gene matches: 16. Germline lookup yields CDR1 MDHEN and CDR2 SYDVKM. The CDR3 loop reads CASERRGAGGGNEQFF. The DNA of the CDR3 is TGTGCCAGCGAAAGGCGCGGGGCGGGGGGAGGGAATGAGCAGTTCTTC.

In this sample, this clonotype turned up many times. The CDR3 region is CATWASGRQFF. In DNA form, the CDR3 reads TGTGCCACCTGGGCCTCCGGAAGGCAGTTCTTC. The rearrangement uses TRBV24-1 and TRBJ2-1; no definite D call. This CDR3 contains 11 residues. The germline V gene encodes CDR1 KGHDR and CDR2 SFDVKD. V was clipped by 9 bases and J by 12 bases, with 14 bases between them.

This clonotype has a count of ten or more. The V gene is TRBV7-8, the J gene TRBJ2-1; a possible D gene is TRBD1 (7 bases). Per germline, CDR1 SGHVS and CDR2 FQNEAQ. V shed 5 bases and J shed 8 bases, with 16 bases lying between them. CDR3 length: 14 amino acids. The CDR3 nucleotides are TGTGCCAGCAGCCAGGGGGGCTGGATTGATGAGCAGTTCTTC. Translation: CASSQGGWIDEQFF.

This clonotype was counted many times. CDR3 DNA sequence: TGTGCCAGCAGGAATAGCGGGAGGGCCGGTGGGGGAGAGCAGTACTTC. Translating it yields CASRNSGRAGGGEQYF. This rearrangement joins TRBV28 to TRBJ2-7; 11 bases align to TRBD2. The J segment lost 7 bases and the V segment lost 6 bases, leaving 14 bases of the junction unmatched. This CDR3 is built from 16 residues. Germline V lookup: CDR1 MDHEN, CDR2 SYDVKM.

This clonotype appeared many times. The chain uses TRBV11-2 and TRBJ2-7, with TRBD1 as a possible D gene (6 bases). V was cut by 2 bases and J by 3 bases, with 11 bases left in between. There are 14 residues in the CDR3. The germline V gene encodes CDR1 SGHAT and CDR2 FQNNGV. The CDR3 reads CASSLSEGDYEQYF. The CDR3 nucleotides are TGTGCCAGCAGCTTATCAGAGGGGGACTACGAGCAGTACTTC.

This clonotype was counted many times. This chain links TRBV20-1 with TRBJ2-7; D gene uncertain. The CDR3 sequence is 13 residues long. Germline V gene sequence: CDR1 DFQATT, CDR2 SNEGSKA (reference sequence). Trimming stripped 1 base from V and 7 bases from J, with 14 bases between. Here the CDR3 reads CSARAESNREQYF. DNA of the CDR3: TGCAGTGCTAGAGCCGAGTCGAATAGGGAGCAGTACTTC.

The chain links TRBV6-2 or TRBV6-3 to TRBJ2-7, with 7 bases identical to TRBD2. The CDR3 is 15 residues long. Trimming at V came to 2 bases and at J to 3 bases, leaving 7 bases not matched to a gene. Germline assignment: CDR1 MNHEY and CDR2 SVGEGT. CDR3 loop: CASSYMGGSGYEQYF. DNA of the CDR3: TGTGCCAGCAGTTACATGGGCGGGAGCGGCTACGAGCAGTACTTC.

This clonotype was observed many times. As DNA, the CDR3 is TGCAGTGCTAGAAGTGCGTTGTTGGGGAGGAACACTGAAGCTTTCTTT. Its protein is CSARSALLGRNTEAFF. J is TRBJ1-1 and V is TRBV20-1; D gene ambiguous. With 2 bases removed from V and 1 base from J, the gap between germline ends came to 17 bases. The germline CDR1 and CDR2 sequences are DFQATT and SNEGSKA (reference sequence). The CDR3 sequence is 16 residues long.

This clonotype was recorded at least ten times. The rearrangement links TRBV7-2 to TRBJ2-7; D call uncertain. Germline V gene sequence: CDR1 SGHTA, CDR2 FQGNSA. The ends were cut back, 4 bases at V and 0 bases at J, with 13 bases in the middle. This CDR3 is 15 amino acids long. The CDR3 bases are TGTGCCAGCAGCTCGGACGGCCTAAGCTCCTACGAGCAGTACTTC. Translating gives CASSSDGLSSYEQYF.

This clonotype was detected many times. This chain joins TRBV4-2 and TRBJ2-5, with TRBD2 identical over 9 bases. The CDR3 has 17 residues. Germline loops: CDR1 LGHNA, CDR2 YNFKEQ. Unmatched junction bases numbered 19, after V lost 5 bases and J lost 9 bases. This CDR3 reads CASSVSPSTAGGGAQYF. The CDR3 coding sequence is TGTGCCAGCAGCGTGTCCCCATCGACAGCGGGGGGAGGGGCCCAGTACTTC.

The rearrangement links TRBV20-1 to TRBJ2-5; D remains ambiguous. The CDR3 extends over 16 amino acids. The germline gives CDR1 DFQATT, CDR2 SNEGSKA (reference sequence). V was cut by 3 bases and J by 2 bases, with 19 bases left in between. DNA of the CDR3: TGCAGTGCTAGTAGTGCCAGCAGCCCGGATCAAGAGACCCAGTACTTC. Amino acids: CSASSASSPDQETQYF.

This clonotype was detected ten times or more. This chain links TRBV11-2 with TRBJ2-2; 8 nucleotides match TRBD2. This CDR3 is 15 amino acids long. V lost 3 bases, J lost 7 bases, and 7 bases stayed unmatched. CDR1 and CDR2 from the germline V gene are SGHAT and FQNNGV. The DNA of the CDR3 is TGTGCCAGCAGCTTTTTTAGCGGGACGGACGGGGAGCTGTTTTTT. Its translation is CASSFFSGTDGELFF.

This clonotype was recorded at least ten times. The DNA of the CDR3 is TGTGCCAGCAGTTTAGTGAGGCGGGAGTCCTACGAGCAGTACTTC. Translated: CASSLVRRESYEQYF. This chain joins TRBV27 and TRBJ2-7, with 7 bases identical to TRBD2. This CDR3 has 15 amino acids. With V trimmed by 2 bases and J by 1 base, 5 bases remained unmatched. Germline assignment: CDR1 MNHEY and CDR2 SMNVEV (reference sequence).

This clonotype was recorded many times. The gene calls are TRBV2 and TRBJ1-2; 8 nucleotides match TRBD1. J lost 5 bases, V lost 4 bases, and 12 bases had no gene match. CDR3 length: 16 amino acids. Germline V gene lookup returns CDR1 SNHLY and CDR2 FYNNEI. CDR3: CASSVETGVMRYGYTF. The CDR3 bases are TGTGCCAGCAGTGTCGAGACAGGGGTAATGAGGTATGGCTACACCTTC.

This clonotype was seen more than once but under ten times. A read error is possible here, since a much larger clone lies one base away. V gene TRBV7-2 combines with J gene TRBJ2-1; D call uncertain. CDR3 length equals 15 residues. The germline V gene has CDR1 SGHTA and CDR2 FQGNSA. The V and J ends lost 6 bases and 0 bases respectively, with 12 bases between them. CDR3 region: CASRWQLSSYNEQFF. The CDR3 DNA follows: TGTGCCAGCAGATGGCAGCTGAGCTCCTACAATGAGCAGTTCTTC.

This clonotype was recorded a few times. The V call is TRBV10-3, the J call TRBJ2-3, with 7 nucleotides matching TRBD2. Germline V lookup: CDR1 ENHRY, CDR2 SYGVKD. V shed 11 bases, J shed 8 bases, and the junction held 7 bases outside the gene matches. The CDR3 has 11 residues. DNA of the CDR3: TGTGCCTCAGCGCCGGGGGGTACGCAGTATTTT. Amino acids: CASAPGGTQYF.

This clonotype was found many times. CDR3 DNA: TGTGCCAGCAGCGAAGGGGGTAGCAATCAGCCCCAGCATTTT. Encoded protein: CASSEGGSNQPQHF. The chain combines TRBV28 with TRBJ1-5, with a possible D match to TRBD1 (6 bases). Germline loops: CDR1 MDHEN, CDR2 SYDVKM. CDR3 length: 14 residues. The V gene lost 6 bases and the J gene lost 0 bases, with 9 bases spanning the gap.

This clonotype showed up many times. The chain joins TRBV7-2 to TRBJ2-1; 7 bases are a match to TRBD2. Germline CDR1 is SGHTA and CDR2 is FQGNSA. CDR3 length: 16 amino acids. V shed 7 bases and J 0 bases; nucleotides not matched to a gene: 9. CDR3 sequence: CASKASGESSYNEQFF. The CDR3 DNA is TGTGCCAGCAAGGCTAGCGGTGAGAGCTCCTACAATGAGCAGTTCTTC.